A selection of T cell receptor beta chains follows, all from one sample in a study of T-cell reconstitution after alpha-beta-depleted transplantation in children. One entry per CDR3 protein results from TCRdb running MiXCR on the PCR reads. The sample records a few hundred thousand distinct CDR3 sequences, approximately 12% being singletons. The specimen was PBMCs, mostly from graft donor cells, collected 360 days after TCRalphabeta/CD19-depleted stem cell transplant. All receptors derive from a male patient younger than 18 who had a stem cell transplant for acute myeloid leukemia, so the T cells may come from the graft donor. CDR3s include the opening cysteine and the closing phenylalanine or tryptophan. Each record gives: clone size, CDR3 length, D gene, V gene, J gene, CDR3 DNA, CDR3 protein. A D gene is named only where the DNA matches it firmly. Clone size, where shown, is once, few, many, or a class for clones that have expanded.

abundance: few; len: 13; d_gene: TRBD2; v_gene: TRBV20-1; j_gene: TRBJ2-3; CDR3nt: TGCAGTGCTAGCCCAGCGGGAGCTGATACGCAGTATTTT; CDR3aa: CSASPAGADTQYF
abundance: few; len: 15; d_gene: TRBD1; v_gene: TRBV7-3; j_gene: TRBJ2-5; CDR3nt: TGTGCCAGCAGCTTCGCGGACAGGGGATGGGAGACCCAGTACTTC; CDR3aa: CASSFADRGWETQYF
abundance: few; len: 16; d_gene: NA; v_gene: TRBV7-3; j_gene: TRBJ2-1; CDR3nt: TGTGCCAGCAGCTTAGACGGCCTATCCGGCTACAATGAGCAGTTCTTC; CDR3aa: CASSLDGLSGYNEQFF
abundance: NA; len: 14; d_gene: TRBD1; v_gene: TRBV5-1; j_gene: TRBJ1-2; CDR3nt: TGCGCCAGCAGCTCGCCGGGACAGGGGATGGGCTACACCTTC; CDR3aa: CASSSPGQGMGYTF
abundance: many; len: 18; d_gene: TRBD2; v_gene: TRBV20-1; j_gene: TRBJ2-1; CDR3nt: TGCAGTGCTAGAGGCAAGGGGTTAAAGCGGGATTATGTGGAAGAGCAGTTCTTC; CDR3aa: CSARGKGLKRDYVEEQFF
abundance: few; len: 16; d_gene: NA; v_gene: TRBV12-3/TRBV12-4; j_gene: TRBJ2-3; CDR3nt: TGTGCCAGCAGTTTAGCTCGGGGCACAGGCACAGATACGCAGTATTTT; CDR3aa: CASSLARGTGTDTQYF
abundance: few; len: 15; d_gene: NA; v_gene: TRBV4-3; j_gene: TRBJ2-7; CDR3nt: TGCGCCAGCAGCCTCGGACACGTGGGGGCCTACGAGCAGTACTTC; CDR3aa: CASSLGHVGAYEQYF
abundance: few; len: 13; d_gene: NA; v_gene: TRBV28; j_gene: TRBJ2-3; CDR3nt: TGTGCCAGCAGGGTGACAGGCACAGATACGCAGTATTTT; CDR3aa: CASRVTGTDTQYF
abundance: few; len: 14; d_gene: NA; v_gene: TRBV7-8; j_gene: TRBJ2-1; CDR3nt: TGTGCCAGCAGCCAAGTCCCTGGCGGAGATGAGCAGTTCTTC; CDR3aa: CASSQVPGGDEQFF
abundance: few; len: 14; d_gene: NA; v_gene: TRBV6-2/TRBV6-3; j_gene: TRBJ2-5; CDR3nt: TGTGCCAGCAACGGACGGGGGAGAGGGGGGACCCAGTACTTC; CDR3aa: CASNGRGRGGTQYF
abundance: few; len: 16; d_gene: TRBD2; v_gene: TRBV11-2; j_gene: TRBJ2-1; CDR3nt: TGTGCCAGCAGCTTGAGACATAGCGGGAGAGTAAATGAGCAGTTCTTC; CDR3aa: CASSLRHSGRVNEQFF
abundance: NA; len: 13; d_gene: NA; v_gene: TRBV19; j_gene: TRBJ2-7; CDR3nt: TGTGCCAGTAGTAGGACAGTAACTAACGAGCAGTACTTC; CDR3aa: CASSRTVTNEQYF
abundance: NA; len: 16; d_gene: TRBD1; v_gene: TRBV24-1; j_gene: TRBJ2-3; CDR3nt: TGTGCCACCAGTGATTTCGGCAGGGGGAGCACAGATACGCAGTATTTT; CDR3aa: CATSDFGRGSTDTQYF
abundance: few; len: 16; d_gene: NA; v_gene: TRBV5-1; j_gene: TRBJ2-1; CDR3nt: TGCGCCAGCAGCTCTTCGACTGCGAGCTCCTACAATGAGCAGTTCTTC; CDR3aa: CASSSSTASSYNEQFF
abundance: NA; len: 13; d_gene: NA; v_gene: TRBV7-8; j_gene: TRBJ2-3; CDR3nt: TGTGCCAGCAGCTCCCCCACGATGGATACGCAGTATTTT; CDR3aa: CASSSPTMDTQYF
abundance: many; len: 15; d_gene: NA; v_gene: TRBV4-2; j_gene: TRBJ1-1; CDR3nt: TGTGCCAGCAGCCAAGCGTCTCAGGGCCCGGCGGGGGCTTTCTTT; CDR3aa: CASSQASQGPAGAFF
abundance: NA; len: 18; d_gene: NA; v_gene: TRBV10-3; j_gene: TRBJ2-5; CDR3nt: TGTGCCATCAGTGAGGGCAGGTCAACCCTCGGGGGACAAGAGACCCAGTACTTC; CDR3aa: CAISEGRSTLGGQETQYF
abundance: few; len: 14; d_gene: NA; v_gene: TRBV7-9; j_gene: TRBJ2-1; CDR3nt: TGTGCCAGCAGCCGTGTTTTAGTTGGTCCTGAGCAGTTCTTC; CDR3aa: CASSRVLVGPEQFF
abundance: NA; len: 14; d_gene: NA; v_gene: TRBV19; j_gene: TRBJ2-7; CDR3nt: TGTGCCAGCTCCTCCCAGGGTATTCCCTACGAGCAGTACTTC; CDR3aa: CASSSQGIPYEQYF
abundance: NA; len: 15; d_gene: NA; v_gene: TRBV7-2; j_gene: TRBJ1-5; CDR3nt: TGTGCCAGCAGCTTAGGACCGGGGGGGTATCAGCCCCAGCATTTT; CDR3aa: CASSLGPGGYQPQHF
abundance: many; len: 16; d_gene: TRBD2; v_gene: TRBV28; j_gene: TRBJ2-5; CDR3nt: TGTGCCAGCAGTTCCTACGGGGGGAGTGGTGGGGAGACCCAGTACTTC; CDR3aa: CASSSYGGSGGETQYF
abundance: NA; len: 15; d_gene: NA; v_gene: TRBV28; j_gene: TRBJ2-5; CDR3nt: TGTGCCAGCAGCCTAGCGCCTAGCGATCAAGAGACCCAGTACTTC; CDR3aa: CASSLAPSDQETQYF
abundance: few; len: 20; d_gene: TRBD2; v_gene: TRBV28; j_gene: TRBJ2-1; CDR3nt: TGTGCCTCCAACGGAACGGGACTAGCGGGAGAGATCGGCATGAACAATGAGCAGTTCTTC; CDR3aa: CASNGTGLAGEIGMNNEQFF
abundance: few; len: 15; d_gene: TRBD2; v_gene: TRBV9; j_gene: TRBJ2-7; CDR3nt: TGTGCCAGCAGTACCGGACTAGCGGAGGCCTACGAGCAGTACTTC; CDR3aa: CASSTGLAEAYEQYF
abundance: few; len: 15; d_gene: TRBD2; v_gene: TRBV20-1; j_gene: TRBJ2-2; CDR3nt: TGCAGTGCCTATCAGGATAGCGGGAGTCTCGGGGAGCTGTTTTTT; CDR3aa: CSAYQDSGSLGELFF
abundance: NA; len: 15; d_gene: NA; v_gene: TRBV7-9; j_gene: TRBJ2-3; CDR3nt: TGTGCCAGCAGTATCGGGGCGGCTAGCACAGATACGCAGTATTTT; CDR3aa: CASSIGAASTDTQYF